This T cell receptor beta chain was obtained from a study of CD8+ T cells in alopecia areata. Turning to the study itself: Treated patients were scored for severity by percent of scalp affected. Findings and caveats of the study: Because one nonresponder was included, the link of baseline CD8+ expansion to response is considered uncertain.

Following extraction, RNA underwent reverse transcription to cDNA, which served as the sequencing template. Only in-frame clones appear in the TCRdb table, and some are missing; sequencing was by immunoSEQ multiplex PCR. Of under 250,000 clones listed, about 57% are singletons. In regard to this clone: Antigen: not known.

As for treatment: oral pan-JAK inhibitor, 5-10 mg twice daily. Sorting from PBMCs produced CD4+ and CD8+ T cells. The CDR3 contains 15 residues. Germline V gene lookup returns CDR1 SQVTM and CDR2 ANQGSEA. J gave up 1 base and V 7 bases, and 11 bases lay outside the gene matches. This clonotype originated in a human donor with alopecia areata. The material was CD4+ T cells sorted from blood, obtained at week 4, from a patient treated with tofacitinib. The chain combines TRBV29-1 with TRBJ2-5, with TRBD1 matching over 8 bases. In DNA form, the CDR3 reads TGCAGCGCCCCCAGGGGGCAGGGCATCCAAGAGACCCAGTACTTC. The encoded protein is CSAPRGQGIQETQYF.